Many counts were recorded for the clone carrying this T cell receptor (beta chain). No patient received treatment before thyroid surgery. V lost 3 bases to trimming and J lost 8 bases, with 19 bases between them. Germline V lookup: CDR1 DFQATT, CDR2 SNEGSKA (reference sequence). This CDR3 region has 14 residues. TCRdb called clones again from the PCR reads with MiXCR. This table has 25,000 to 35,000 clones, 10% to 11% appearing once. The sample comes from a study of metastatic and nonmetastatic thyroid tumors. This sequence joins TRBV20-1 and TRBJ1-2; D not certain. The sequenced sample was blood. This clonotype was sampled from a female donor with papillary thyroid cancer or a benign thyroid nodule (not recorded which). Some clones in this sample may be carry-over from other donors' samples. As DNA, the CDR3 is TGCAGTGCTAGGGGCCTATCGGAGGCGTGGGGCTACACCTTC. Translation gives CSARGLSEAWGYTF.